What follows are 23 T cell receptor beta chains derived from one specimen sequenced in a study of a mutant IDH1 vaccine in newly diagnosed glioma. Assay used: immunoSEQ multiplex PCR; TCRdb lists only in-frame clones, some missing. The sample records approximately 60,000 clones, 75% to 90% being singletons. Time point of the sample: week 47, end of study. Alongside topical imiquimod, each dose of vaccine comprised 300 ug of mutant IDH1 20-mer peptide. The antigens these receptors bind are not known. The starting material was PBMCs, obtained from a glioma patient whose treatment included an IDH1 peptide vaccine. These receptor sequences come from a woman aged 45-59 years with glioma.

This clone was seen a single time. The chain employs TRBV6-1 and TRBJ1-3; no clear D gene. Trimming cost V 6 bases and J 0 bases, with 6 bases left between them. The CDR3 runs to 13 residues. Germline V gives CDR1 MNHNS, CDR2 SASEGT. The CDR3 DNA follows: TGTGCCAGCAGGGCTAGCTCTGGAAACACCATATATTTT. Protein: CASRASSGNTIYF.

The CDR3 protein is CAREDSYGYTF. CDR3 in DNA: TGTGCCAGGGAGGACTCCTATGGCTACACCTTC. The V call is TRBV7-9, the J call TRBJ1-2; D not resolved. CDR1 SEHNR and CDR2 FQNEAQ come from the germline V gene (reference sequence). The CDR3 loop spans 11 amino acids. Between the trimmed V and J ends, which lost 9 bases and 4 bases, there was a span of 9 bases. The complete variable domain, with remaining parts taken from reference TRBV7-9 and TRBJ1-2, reads DTGVSQNPRHKITKRGQNVTFRCDPISEHNRLYWYRQTLGQGPEFLTYFQNEAQLEKSRLLSDRFSAERPKGSFSTLEIQRTEQGDSAMYLCAREDSYGYTFGSGTRLTVV.

The CDR3 nucleotides read TGTGCCAGCTCTCCCGGGGCGACGAACACTGAAGCTTTCTTT. Protein sequence: CASSPGATNTEAFF. The chain uses TRBV2 and TRBJ1-1; D is perhaps TRBD1 (5 bases). The CDR3 totals 14 residues. V lost 8 bases and J lost 1, with 14 bases in between. Germline CDR1 reads SNHLY; CDR2 reads FYNNEI.

The chain combines TRBV5-4 with TRBJ1-1; D is perhaps TRBD1 (6 bases). V gave up 4 bases and J gave up 6 bases, with 13 bases separating them. This CDR3 has 13 residues. Germline loops: CDR1 SGHNT, CDR2 YYREEE (reference sequence). CDR3 nucleotide sequence: TGTGCCAGCAGCCGTGAGGGGGTGCCTGAAGCTTTCTTT. Translation: CASSREGVPEAFF.

This clone was seen a single time. J is TRBJ1-1 and V is TRBV6-5; no clear D gene. CDR3 length equals 14 residues. Trimming removed 2 bases at V and 3 bases at J, with 10 bases between. Germline V gene lookup returns CDR1 MNHEY and CDR2 SVGAGI. CDR3 coding DNA: TGTGCCAGCAGTTACGGATTCGGGGACACTGAAGCTTTCTTT. Translation gives CASSYGFGDTEAFF.

This clone was recorded once. CDR3 protein: CASSFGQGSSPLHF. The CDR3 coding sequence is TGTGCCAGCAGCTTCGGACAGGGGTCTTCACCCCTCCACTTT. The V gene is TRBV7-8, the J gene TRBJ1-6; 9 bases are a match to TRBD1. This CDR3 contains 14 residues. Germline V gene sequence: CDR1 SGHVS, CDR2 FQNEAQ. V lost 3 bases, J lost 9 bases, and 3 bases stayed unmatched. Using reference TRBV7-8 and TRBJ1-6 for the parts outside the CDR3, the full variable domain is GAGVSQSPRYKVAKRGQDVALRCDPISGHVSLFWYQQALGQGPEFLTYFQNEAQLDKSGLPSDRFFAERPEGSVSTLKIQRTQQEDSAVYLCASSFGQGSSPLHFGNGTRLTVT.

In DNA form, the CDR3 reads TGTGCCAGCAGTTTACGCAGGGCGAACACCGGGGAGCTGTTTTTT. It specifies CASSLRRANTGELFF. The V call is TRBV28, the J call TRBJ2-2; D possibly corresponds to TRBD1 (5 bases). Trimming stripped 2 bases from V and 0 bases from J, with 7 bases between. The CDR3 has 15 amino acids. CDR1 and CDR2 from the germline V gene are MDHEN and SYDVKM.

The chain has TRBV5-6 and TRBJ2-1, with 8 bases fitting TRBD2. The CDR3 has 15 amino acids. The trim removed 1 base at V and 3 bases at J, leaving 3 bases unmatched. Germline assignment: CDR1 SGHDT and CDR2 YYEEEE. The CDR3 DNA reads TGTGCCAGCAGCTTGCGGGGGGGCCACTACAATGAGCAGTTCTTC. Encoded protein: CASSLRGGHYNEQFF.

The V call is TRBV19, the J call TRBJ1-5, with D perhaps matching TRBD1 (5 bases). The CDR3 has 14 residues. Between the trimmed V and J ends, which lost 7 bases and 2 bases, there was a span of 12 bases. Germline CDR1 is LNHDA and CDR2 is SQIVND (reference sequence). This chain's CDR3 is CASNGRGGNQPQHF. The CDR3 nucleotides are TGTGCCAGTAATGGGAGGGGTGGCAATCAGCCCCAGCATTTT.

The chain recombines TRBV11-2 with TRBJ1-6, with D possibly TRBD1 on 6 matching bases. There are 15 residues in the CDR3. Germline V gives CDR1 SGHAT, CDR2 FQNNGV. With 3 bases removed from V and 8 bases from J, the gap between germline ends came to 14 bases. The CDR3 DNA is TGTGCCAGCAGCTTCCGTTCGCCAGGGGATTCACCCCTCCACTTT. Translating it yields CASSFRSPGDSPLHF.

V is TRBV4-2 and J is TRBJ1-5, with unresolved D. This CDR3 contains 13 residues. Trimming shortened V by 3 bases and J by 7 bases, and 10 bases separated the two germline ends. Germline V gene data show CDR1 as LGHNA and CDR2 as YNFKEQ. The CDR3, as DNA: TGTGCCAGCAGCCAGGGGATGGGCCAGCCCCAGCATTTT. This gives the protein CASSQGMGQPQHF.

This chain joins TRBV18 and TRBJ1-2; 9 bases match TRBD1. J gave up 6 bases and V 4 bases, and 3 bases lay outside the gene matches. The CDR3 runs 13 residues. Germline assignment: CDR1 KGHSH and CDR2 LQKENI. The DNA for the CDR3 is TGTGCCAGCTCACTTGGGACAGGGAATGGCTACACCTTC. Translation gives CASSLGTGNGYTF.

V gene TRBV30 combines with J gene TRBJ2-1; D possibly uses TRBD1 or TRBD2 (6 bases each). Trimming shortened V by 4 bases and J by 3 bases, and 10 bases separated the two germline ends. The CDR3 is made up of 13 amino acids. From germline, CDR1 is GTSNPN and CDR2 SVGIG (reference sequence). The CDR3 region is CAWNGGYYNEQFF. The CDR3 coding sequence is TGTGCCTGGAACGGGGGCTACTACAATGAGCAGTTCTTC. The full variable domain, completed using reference TRBV30 and TRBJ2-1, is SQTIHQWPATLVQPVGSPLSLECTVEGTSNPNLYWYRQAAGRGLQLLFYSVGIGQISSEVPQNLSASRPQDRQFILSSKKLLLSDSGFYLCAWNGGYYNEQFFGPGTRLTVL.

This rearrangement joins TRBV7-2 to TRBJ2-3; TRBD2 agrees at 10 bases. J lost 6 bases, V lost 5 bases, and 11 bases had no gene match. This CDR3 spans 16 amino acids. Germline V CDR1 and CDR2: SGHTA, FQGNSA. Here the CDR3 reads CASSVNERGGKDTQYF. CDR3 sequence (DNA): TGTGCCAGCAGCGTTAACGAGCGGGGGGGAAAGGATACGCAGTATTTT.

The J gene is TRBJ1-1, the V gene TRBV5-1; D might be TRBD1 (5 bases). Germline V gives CDR1 SGHRS, CDR2 YFSETQ. The CDR3 runs 14 residues. The ends were cut back, 0 bases at V and 1 base at J, with 7 bases in the middle. The CDR3 nucleotides read TGCGCCAGCAGCTTGGTCGGGGGGAACACTGAAGCTTTCTTT. Protein product: CASSLVGGNTEAFF. The whole variable domain, filled in from reference TRBV5-1 and TRBJ1-1, reads KAGVTQTPRYLIKTRGQQVTLSCSPISGHRSVSWYQQTPGQGLQFLFEYFSETQRNKGNFPGRFSGRQFSNSRSEMNVSTLELGDSALYLCASSLVGGNTEAFFGQGTRLTVV.

The chain uses TRBV2 and TRBJ2-1, with D unclear. The CDR3 extends over 13 amino acids. V lost 8 bases and J lost 3, with 11 bases in between. CDR1 is SNHLY and CDR2 is FYNNEI in the germline V gene. The CDR3 DNA reads TGTGCCAGCTTCAATCTCTACTACAATGAGCAGTTCTTC. Its protein product is CASFNLYYNEQFF.

The chain joins TRBV28 to TRBJ1-2; D possibly corresponds to TRBD1 (5 bases). CDR3 length: 13 residues. The germline V gene encodes CDR1 MDHEN and CDR2 SYDVKM. V was clipped by 1 base and J by 4 bases, with 7 bases between them. This CDR3 reads CASSLSGSYGYTF. CDR3 bases: TGTGCCAGCAGTTTATCAGGGAGCTATGGCTACACCTTC.

The chain couples TRBV5-1 to TRBJ2-7; D unclear. Germline V gives CDR1 SGHRS, CDR2 YFSETQ. This CDR3 contains 14 residues. Trimming left V 1 base short and J 2 bases short, with 10 bases between. CDR3 protein: CASSLSSIAYEQYF. The CDR3, as DNA: TGCGCCAGCAGCTTGAGTTCTATCGCCTACGAGCAGTACTTC.

This chain joins TRBV4-3 and TRBJ1-3, with D hard to call. The CDR3 is 15 amino acids. Trimming stripped 0 bases from V and 2 bases from J, with 8 bases between. CDR1 LGHNA and CDR2 YSLEER come from the germline V gene. CDR3 in DNA: TGCGCCAGCAGCCAAGATTGGGTCGCTGGAAACACCATATATTTT. Amino acid sequence: CASSQDWVAGNTIYF.

V is TRBV9 and J is TRBJ2-1; the match to TRBD2 covers 13 bases. Unmatched junction bases numbered 10, after V lost 1 base and J lost 6 bases. This CDR3 has 18 amino acids. Germline lookup yields CDR1 SGDLS and CDR2 YYNGEE. CDR3: CASSVSSQGLAGPNEQFF. CDR3 coding DNA: TGTGCCAGCAGCGTAAGTTCTCAGGGACTAGCGGGGCCCAATGAGCAGTTCTTC. Based on the CDR3 plus reference TRBV9 and TRBJ2-1, the full variable domain is DSGVTQTPKHLITATGQRVTLRCSPRSGDLSVYWYQQSLDQGLQFLIQYYNGEERAKGNILERFSAQQFPDLHSELNLSSLELGDSALYFCASSVSSQGLAGPNEQFFGPGTRLTVL.

This clone was counted once. This sequence joins TRBV7-9 and TRBJ2-2; either TRBD1 or TRBD2 may fit D (5 bases each). CDR1 and CDR2 (germline): SEHNR, FQNEAQ (reference sequence). Trimming pared 4 bases from V and 3 bases from J, leaving 9 bases between. The CDR3 runs 14 residues. The CDR3 sequence: CASSWGTDTGELFF. The CDR3 coding sequence is TGTGCCAGCAGCTGGGGGACCGACACCGGGGAGCTGTTTTTT.

The chain is built from TRBV6-1 and TRBJ2-1, with D unresolved. The CDR3 runs 10 residues. Germline V gene sequence: CDR1 MNHNS, CDR2 SASEGT. The ends were cut back, 6 bases at V and 10 bases at J, with 7 bases in the middle. The chain's CDR3 is CASRELEQFF. The CDR3 nucleotides are TGTGCCAGCAGGGAACTAGAGCAGTTCTTC.

This clone turned up a few times. V gene TRBV5-6 combines with J gene TRBJ1-1; D gene unclear. Germline CDR1 SGHDT, CDR2 YYEEEE. V shed 2 bases and J shed 1 base, with 6 bases lying between them. The CDR3 runs 13 residues. In DNA form, the CDR3 reads TGTGCCAGCAGCTTTTCTGCGAACACTGAAGCTTTCTTT. Translated: CASSFSANTEAFF.